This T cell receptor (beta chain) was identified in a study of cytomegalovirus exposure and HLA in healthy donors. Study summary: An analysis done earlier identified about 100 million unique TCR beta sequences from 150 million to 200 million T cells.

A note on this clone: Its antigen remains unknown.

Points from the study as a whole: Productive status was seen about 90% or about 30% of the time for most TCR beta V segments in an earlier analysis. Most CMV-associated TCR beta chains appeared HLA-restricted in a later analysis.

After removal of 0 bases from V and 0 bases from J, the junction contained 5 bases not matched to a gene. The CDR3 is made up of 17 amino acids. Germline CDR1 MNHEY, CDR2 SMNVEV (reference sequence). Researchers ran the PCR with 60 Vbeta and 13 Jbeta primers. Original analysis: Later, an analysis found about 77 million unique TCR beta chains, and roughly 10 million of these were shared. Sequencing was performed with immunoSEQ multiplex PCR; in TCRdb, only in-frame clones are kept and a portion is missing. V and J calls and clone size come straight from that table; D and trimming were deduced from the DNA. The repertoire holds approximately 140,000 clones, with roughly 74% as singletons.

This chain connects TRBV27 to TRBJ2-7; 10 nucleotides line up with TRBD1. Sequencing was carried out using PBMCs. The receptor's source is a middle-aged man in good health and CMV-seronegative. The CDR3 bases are TGTGCCAGCAGTTTATCCTCCGGGGACAGGGGCTCCTACGAGCAGTACTTC. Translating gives CASSLSSGDRGSYEQYF.